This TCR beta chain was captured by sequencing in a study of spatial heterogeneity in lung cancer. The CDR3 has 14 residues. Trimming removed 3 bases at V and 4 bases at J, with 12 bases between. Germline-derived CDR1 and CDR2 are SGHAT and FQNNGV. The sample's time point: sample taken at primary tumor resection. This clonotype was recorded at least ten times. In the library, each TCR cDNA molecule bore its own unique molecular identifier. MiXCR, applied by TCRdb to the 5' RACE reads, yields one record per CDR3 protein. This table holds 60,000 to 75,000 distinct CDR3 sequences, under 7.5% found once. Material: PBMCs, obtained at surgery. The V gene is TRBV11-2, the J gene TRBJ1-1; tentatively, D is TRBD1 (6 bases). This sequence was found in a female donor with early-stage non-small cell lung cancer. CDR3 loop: CASSLRGAGTEAFF. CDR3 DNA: TGTGCCAGCAGCTTGCGGGGGGCTGGCACTGAAGCTTTCTTT.